A single sample is the source of the 19 T cell receptor beta chains below, sequenced in a study of graft-versus-host responses after intestinal transplantation (dated by TCRdb to the early 2020s). The antigens of these receptors remain unknown. Taken with the paper, the label for time point translates to: cells obtained before transplantation from donor or recipient. Library preparation used the immunoSEQ multiplex PCR assay. Sourced from immuneACCESS, this table was stored by TCRdb with only in-frame sequences that have V and J called. A share of the clones is absent; for the studies checked, an unresolved V gene accounts for under half, and the remainder has no known explanation. The sample table lists under 90,000 clones, around 93% of them with a count of one. 0.35% of the sample lies in the top ten. The sequencing used unstimulated CD4+ T cells sorted from spleen or lymph node cells, collected before transplant. The receptors derive from a human donor who was the organ donor for an intestinal transplant.

This chain links TRBV19 with TRBJ1-2; 9 positions match TRBD1. This CDR3 has 16 residues. V gave up 8 bases and J gave up 4 bases; unmatched junction bases: 14. The germline CDR1 and CDR2 sequences are LNHDA and SQIVND (reference sequence). CDR3 sequence: CASGTGGPRSPYGYTF. CDR3 nucleotide sequence: TGTGCCAGTGGAACAGGGGGCCCTAGGTCCCCCTATGGCTACACCTTC.

The chain couples TRBV4-1 to TRBJ2-7; 12 bases line up with TRBD2. The ends lost 1 base at V and 3 bases at J; junction bases unmatched: 7. This CDR3 spans 17 amino acids. Germline CDR1 is MGHRA and CDR2 is YSYEKL. CDR3 sequence (DNA): TGCGCCAGCAGCCAAGCCTCTGGACTAGCGGGGTACTACGAGCAGTACTTC. The encoded protein is CASSQASGLAGYYEQYF.

V and J are TRBV5-1 and TRBJ2-3; 8 nucleotides align to TRBD2. J was trimmed by 2 bases and V by 7 bases; bases with no gene match: 12. CDR3 length: 16 amino acids. Germline V gene data show CDR1 as SGHRS and CDR2 as YFSETQ. The CDR3 DNA follows: TGCGCCAGCGGACGCCGGCGGGGGGCAAACACAGATACGCAGTATTTT. Residues: CASGRRRGANTDTQYF.

This rearrangement joins TRBV30 to TRBJ1-2; a weak D match, TRBD1 (5 bases). Germline V CDR1 and CDR2: GTSNPN, SVGIG (reference sequence). Between the trimmed V and J ends, which lost 3 bases and 7 bases, there was a span of 9 bases. The CDR3 is made up of 11 amino acids. The CDR3 protein is CAWRQVSGYTF. The CDR3 DNA is TGTGCCTGGAGACAGGTGTCTGGCTACACCTTC.

V is TRBV7-3 and J is TRBJ2-3; perhaps TRBD2 as D (7 bases). Germline CDR1 and CDR2: SGHTA and FQGTGA. The CDR3 runs to 15 residues. Trimming shortened V by 2 bases and J by 0 bases, and 9 bases separated the two germline ends. The CDR3 loop reads CASSLGGASTDTQYF. The CDR3 coding sequence is TGTGCCAGCAGCTTAGGGGGGGCTAGCACAGATACGCAGTATTTT.

This chain joins TRBV18 and TRBJ2-5; D remains unclear. Germline lookup yields CDR1 KGHSH and CDR2 LQKENI. V lost 6 bases, J lost 0 bases, and 5 bases lay in between. The CDR3 covers 12 residues. The CDR3 nucleotides read TGTGCCAGCTCGGCAAACCAAGAGACCCAGTACTTC. This gives the protein CASSANQETQYF.

This clone was seen only once. Other DNA sequences in this sample translate to the same CDR3. The V gene is TRBV5-4, the J gene TRBJ2-3; D gene unclear. Trimming took 0 bases from V and 1 from J, leaving 3 bases between them. CDR3 length equals 13 residues. Germline V gene lookup returns CDR1 SGHNT and CDR2 YYREEE (reference sequence). In nucleotides, the CDR3 is TGTGCCAGCAGCTTGGCTGGCACAGATACGCAGTATTTT. It yields the protein CASSLAGTDTQYF.

A single count supports this clone. V gene TRBV19 combines with J gene TRBJ2-7; D ambiguous. Trimming left V 0 bases short and J 0 bases short, with 15 bases between. This CDR3 has 17 residues. Germline V gene sequence: CDR1 LNHDA, CDR2 SQIVND (reference sequence). The CDR3 DNA reads TGTGCCAGTAGTATAGAAACCCGCGGAACCCTCTCCTACGAGCAGTACTTC. This codes for CASSIETRGTLSYEQYF.

V gene TRBV7-3 combines with J gene TRBJ2-7; D remains ambiguous. V was pared by 5 bases and J by 2 bases, with 13 bases between. This CDR3 is 14 amino acids long. Germline V gives CDR1 SGHTA, CDR2 FQGTGA. This CDR3 is CASSVRGRAYEQYF. In DNA form, the CDR3 reads TGTGCCAGCAGCGTCCGAGGCAGAGCCTACGAGCAGTACTTC.

This chain links TRBV23-1 with TRBJ2-7, with 8 bases that match TRBD1. TRBV23-1 is labeled an ORF, and its function is uncertain. This CDR3 has 15 residues. Trimming cost V 2 bases and J 3 bases; bases outside gene matches: 6. The DNA of the CDR3 is TGCGCCAGCAGTCAACCGGACAGGGATCGCTACGAGCAGTACTTC. Its protein is CASSQPDRDRYEQYF.

V gene TRBV7-2 combines with J gene TRBJ2-4; D unresolved. Germline loops: CDR1 SGHTA, CDR2 FQGNSA. The CDR3 runs to 13 residues. V was shortened by 2 bases and J by 5 bases, with 7 bases between the two germline ends. The CDR3 is CASSLSTENIQYF. The CDR3 bases are TGTGCCAGCAGCTTAAGCACAGAAAACATTCAGTACTTC.

The CDR3 reads CASSLARPETQYF. DNA of the CDR3: TGCGCCAGCAGCTTGGCTAGGCCTGAGACCCAGTACTTC. This chain uses TRBV5-1 with TRBJ2-5; D call uncertain. CDR1 is SGHRS and CDR2 is YFSETQ in the germline V gene. The CDR3 length is 13 residues. Trimming removed 0 bases from V and 5 bases from J, with 8 bases in between. Filled out from reference TRBV5-1 and TRBJ2-5, the complete variable domain reads KAGVTQTPRYLIKTRGQQVTLSCSPISGHRSVSWYQQTPGQGLQFLFEYFSETQRNKGNFPGRFSGRQFSNSRSEMNVSTLELGDSALYLCASSLARPETQYFGPGTRLLVL.

The CDR3 DNA reads as TGCAGCGTTGCGTCGGGAGGATCTGGGGCCAACGTCCTGACTTTC. Translated, it gives CSVASGGSGANVLTF. The chain uses TRBV29-1 and TRBJ2-6; 7 positions match TRBD2. The CDR3 sequence is 15 residues long. Germline V gene sequence: CDR1 SQVTM, CDR2 ANQGSEA. Germline trimming cut 4 bases from V and 1 base from J; bases unmatched to any gene: 4.

The CDR3 nucleotides read TGTGCCACCAGCAGGGACAGGGCGAGCTCTGGAAACACCATATATTTT. Translated, it gives CATSRDRASSGNTIYF. The rearrangement uses TRBV15 and TRBJ1-3, with 8 bases matching TRBD1. J lost 0 bases, V lost 3 bases, and 4 bases had no gene match. The CDR3 length is 16 residues. CDR1 is LNHNV, CDR2 YYDKDF, per germline (reference sequence).

This sequence joins TRBV12-5 and TRBJ2-1; 13 bases align to TRBD2. This CDR3 is 20 amino acids long. J gave up 5 bases and V 3 bases, and 16 bases lay outside the gene matches. The germline gives CDR1 LGHNT, CDR2 FRNRAP. The CDR3 nucleotides read TGTGCTAGTGGTTTTCTGGGGACTAGCGGGACCCGACCGAACAACAATGAGCAGTTCTTC. Protein sequence: CASGFLGTSGTRPNNNEQFF. Drawing the rest from reference TRBV12-5 and TRBJ2-1, the complete variable domain is DARVTQTPRHKVTEMGQEVTMRCQPILGHNTVFWYRQTMMQGLELLAYFRNRAPLDDSGMPKDRFSAEMPDATLATLKIQPSEPRDSAVYFCASGFLGTSGTRPNNNEQFFGPGTRLTVL.

The CDR3 region has the DNA TGTGCCAGCAGTTTACCGAGTCCCTACGAGCAGTACTTC. Translated, it gives CASSLPSPYEQYF. The chain carries TRBV28 and TRBJ2-7; the D is unclear. The CDR3 sequence is 13 residues long. V was clipped by 2 bases and J by 2 bases, with 7 bases between them. Germline V gene lookup returns CDR1 MDHEN and CDR2 SYDVKM.

The J gene is TRBJ2-5, the V gene TRBV7-8, with 8 bases lining up with TRBD2. Germline V CDR1 and CDR2: SGHVS, FQNEAQ. The CDR3 is 15 amino acids. Losses at the gene ends were 1 base for V and 1 base for J; bases not matched to a gene: 2. CDR3 loop: CASSLDGTSQETQYF. The CDR3 DNA reads as TGTGCCAGCAGCTTAGATGGGACTAGCCAAGAGACCCAGTACTTC. Complete variable domain (other parts from reference TRBV7-8 and TRBJ2-5): GAGVSQSPRYKVAKRGQDVALRCDPISGHVSLFWYQQALGQGPEFLTYFQNEAQLDKSGLPSDRFFAERPEGSVSTLKIQRTQQEDSAVYLCASSLDGTSQETQYFGPGTRLLVL.

This chain uses TRBV13 with TRBJ1-2; D gene uncertain. Trimming pared 0 bases from V and 4 bases from J, leaving 9 bases between. There are 14 residues in the CDR3. Germline loops: CDR1 PRHDT, CDR2 FYEKMQ (reference sequence). In DNA form, the CDR3 reads TGTGCCAGCAGCTTAGGGGGCCGTGGCTATGGCTACACCTTC. Protein product: CASSLGGRGYGYTF.

A single count supports this clone. The gene calls are TRBV11-3 and TRBJ2-3; 10 positions match TRBD1. J was trimmed by 3 bases and V by 5 bases; bases with no gene match: 11. Germline V gene sequence: CDR1 SGHNT, CDR2 YENEEA. This CDR3 comprises 17 residues. CDR3 DNA sequence: TGTGCCAGCAGCCCACGTAGGACAGGGGGGTTTACAGATACGCAGTATTTT. This codes for CASSPRRTGGFTDTQYF.